This entry lists 31 T cell receptor beta chains sequenced from one sample in a study of T cells in Graves' hyperthyroidism and ophthalmopathy. Using RNA transcripts as the source, TCR beta CDR3 regions were amplified. When the TCR CDR3 underwent first-round RT-PCR, the HTBI primer set was used. One entry per CDR3 protein, called by TCRdb with MiXCR from the multiplex PCR reads. The sample consists of more than 500,000 distinct CDR3 sequences, about 16% of them appearing once. Input material: blood. The receptor set was obtained from a woman in her 30s with Graves' ophthalmopathy.

This clonotype was recorded at least ten times. The chain employs TRBV27 and TRBJ2-1, with TRBD2 matching 15 bases. CDR1 is MNHEY, CDR2 SMNVEV, per germline (reference sequence). The CDR3 covers 18 residues. The V and J ends lost 6 bases and 5 bases, in that order; junction bases with no gene match: 11. Written as DNA, the CDR3 is TGTGCCAGCAGAAGGACTAGCGGGAGGGTTATCATGGACAATGAGCAGTTCTTC. This encodes CASRRTSGRVIMDNEQFF.

This clonotype was observed once. The chain joins TRBV7-9 to TRBJ2-7; weak D call: TRBD2 (7 bases). The CDR3 covers 16 residues. Germline-derived CDR1 and CDR2 are SEHNR and FQNEAQ (reference sequence). V lost 3 bases and J 4 bases, leaving 19 bases between the germline ends. For the CDR3, the DNA is TGTGCCAGCAGCTTGGATAGGGGGGGGTTTGATTACGAGCAGTACTTC. Translated: CASSLDRGGFDYEQYF.

The table lists this clonotype with a few counts. V usage is TRBV7-9 and J usage is TRBJ1-2; D is possibly TRBD1 (5 bases). CDR1 is SEHNR and CDR2 is FQNEAQ in the germline V gene (reference sequence). V was cut by 1 base and J by 6 bases, with 9 bases left in between. This CDR3 is built from 13 residues. The DNA of the CDR3 is TGTGCCAGCAGCTTAGAAAGGGGCGATGGCTACACCTTC. Its protein is CASSLERGDGYTF. Based on the CDR3 plus reference TRBV7-9 and TRBJ1-2, the full variable domain is DTGVSQNPRHKITKRGQNVTFRCDPISEHNRLYWYRQTLGQGPEFLTYFQNEAQLEKSRLLSDRFSAERPKGSFSTLEIQRTEQGDSAMYLCASSLERGDGYTFGSGTRLTVV.

J is TRBJ2-1 and V is TRBV2; tentatively, D is TRBD1 or TRBD2 (6 bases each). Germline V CDR1 and CDR2: SNHLY, FYNNEI. Trimming removed 7 bases at V and 4 bases at J, with 8 bases between. There are 12 residues in the CDR3. The CDR3 sequence: CASKGGYNEQFF. Written as DNA, the CDR3 is TGTGCCAGCAAGGGGGGATACAATGAGCAGTTCTTC.

In this sample, this clonotype turned up a few times. The chain carries TRBV5-1 and TRBJ1-4; D uncertain. The length of the CDR3 is 16 residues. The V end lost 10 bases, the J end lost 0 bases, and 19 bases lay between the germline ends. The germline V gene has CDR1 SGHRS and CDR2 YFSETQ. This CDR3 is CASQVGVKATNEKLFF. The CDR3 DNA is TGCGCCTCCCAAGTCGGGGTAAAGGCAACTAATGAAAAACTGTTTTTT.

The table lists this clonotype with many counts. The chain uses TRBV7-8 and TRBJ2-5; 8 bases map to TRBD1. Per the germline V gene, CDR1 is SGHVS and CDR2 is FQNEAQ. This CDR3 contains 16 residues. V lost 0 bases, J lost 2 bases, and 5 bases stayed unmatched. The CDR3 DNA sequence: TGTGCCAGCAGCTTAGCGGGGACAGGCGGTCAAGAGACCCAGTACTTC. It translates to CASSLAGTGGQETQYF.

This chain links TRBV14 with TRBJ1-1; D not resolved. CDR3 length equals 15 residues. Trimming removed 0 bases from V and 4 bases from J, with 12 bases in between. Germline lookup yields CDR1 SGHDN and CDR2 FVKESK. CDR3 residues: CASSQEVRLGTEAFF. Here the CDR3 DNA reads TGTGCCAGCAGCCAAGAAGTAAGGCTGGGCACTGAAGCTTTCTTT. Full variable domain (remainder filled in from reference TRBV14 and TRBJ1-1): EAGVTQFPSHSVIEKGQTVTLRCDPISGHDNLYWYRRVMGKEIKFLLHFVKESKQDESGMPNNRFLAERTGGTYSTLKVQPAELEDSGVYFCASSQEVRLGTEAFFGQGTRLTVV.

The table lists this clonotype with many counts. The rearrangement joins TRBV19 to TRBJ2-2; D is perhaps TRBD1 (6 bases). Per germline, CDR1 LNHDA and CDR2 SQIVND (reference sequence). V lost 6 bases to trimming and J lost 4 bases, with 9 bases between them. The CDR3 length is 13 residues. The CDR3 sequence is CASRRGSTGELFF. The CDR3 nucleotides read TGTGCCAGTAGAAGGGGGAGCACCGGGGAGCTGTTTTTT.

This clonotype was seen a few times. J is TRBJ2-2 and V is TRBV9, with 7 bases that match TRBD2. CDR1 SGDLS and CDR2 YYNGEE come from the germline V gene. Trimming removed 3 bases from V and 4 bases from J; junction bases left unmatched: 9. There are 16 residues in the CDR3. CDR3 bases: TGTGCCAGCAGCGCGCGGACTAGTAGTCTCACCGGGGAGCTGTTTTTT. It translates to CASSARTSSLTGELFF.

CDR3 sequence reads: CSARGYQETQYF. CDR3 coding DNA: TGCAGTGCTAGGGGATACCAAGAGACCCAGTACTTC. The chain couples TRBV20-1 to TRBJ2-5; no reliable D call. Germline CDR1 reads DFQATT; CDR2 reads SNEGSKA (reference sequence). The CDR3 consists of 12 residues. V gave up 3 bases and J gave up 0 bases, with 5 bases separating them.

This clonotype came up a few times. The chain is built from TRBV24-1 and TRBJ2-7; 8 bases match TRBD2. This CDR3 spans 16 amino acids. CDR1 is KGHDR and CDR2 is SFDVKD in the germline V gene. Trimming at V came to 0 bases and at J to 3 bases, leaving 6 bases not matched to a gene. The CDR3 is CATSDLRGGLYYEQYF. In nucleotides, the CDR3 is TGTGCCACCAGTGATTTGCGCGGGGGGCTATACTACGAGCAGTACTTC.

This clonotype was detected a few times. The rearrangement links TRBV13 to TRBJ2-3; D perhaps matches TRBD2 (5 bases). Trimming pared 5 bases from V and 0 bases from J, leaving 18 bases between. The germline gives CDR1 PRHDT, CDR2 FYEKMQ (reference sequence). The CDR3 sequence is 17 residues long. As DNA, the CDR3 is TGTGCCAGCAGCCCTATATCCTTGGGGAGAAGCACAGATACGCAGTATTTT. Translating gives CASSPISLGRSTDTQYF.

The chain is built from TRBV3-1 and TRBJ2-3; tentatively, D is TRBD1 or TRBD2 (5 bases each). CDR3 length: 14 amino acids. Per the germline V gene, CDR1 is LGHDT and CDR2 is YNNKEL (reference sequence). V lost 0 bases, J lost 6 bases, and 10 bases lay in between. The DNA of the CDR3 is TGTGCCAGCAGCCAAGAATTAGAGGGGGATACGCAGTATTTT. Translation: CASSQELEGDTQYF.

This clonotype was found many times. The chain uses TRBV10-1 and TRBJ2-7, with 8 bases aligning to TRBD1. Trimming took 1 base from V and 5 from J; bases not matched to a gene: 7. The germline CDR1 and CDR2 sequences are WNHNN and SYGVQD (reference sequence). This CDR3 comprises 15 residues. This chain's CDR3 is CASSEYRTGSHEQYF. The DNA for the CDR3 is TGCGCCAGCAGTGAGTATCGGACAGGGAGCCACGAGCAGTACTTC.

This clonotype has a count of ten or more. The chain is built from TRBV12-3 or TRBV12-4 and TRBJ2-2, with a possible D match to TRBD1 (5 bases). V gave up 2 bases and J gave up 1 base, with 8 bases separating them. The CDR3 totals 15 residues. The CDR3 sequence: CASSLNGQNTGELFF. The CDR3 coding sequence is TGTGCCAGCAGTTTAAATGGACAGAACACCGGGGAGCTGTTTTTT.

The chain uses TRBV6-1 and TRBJ1-2; perhaps TRBD1 as D (5 bases). Germline values: CDR1 MNHNS, CDR2 SASEGT. The length of the CDR3 is 13 residues. V dropped 7 bases and J dropped 2 bases, with 11 bases sitting between them. The CDR3 region is CASKETANYGYTF. CDR3 DNA: TGTGCCAGCAAAGAGACAGCAAACTATGGCTACACCTTC.

The V call is TRBV7-9, the J call TRBJ2-5, with a tentative D call TRBD1 (5 bases). The V and J ends lost 1 base and 7 bases respectively, with 13 bases between them. This CDR3 contains 14 residues. From germline, CDR1 is SEHNR and CDR2 FQNEAQ (reference sequence). The CDR3 region is CASSLGGTDGTQYF. In nucleotides, the CDR3 is TGTGCCAGCAGCTTAGGGGGCACCGACGGGACCCAGTACTTC.

At least ten counts were recorded for this clonotype. The CDR3 reads CAWSLVPWGPNSPLHF. The CDR3 DNA reads as TGTGCCTGGAGTTTGGTCCCCTGGGGGCCGAATTCACCCCTCCACTTT. The J gene is TRBJ1-6, the V gene TRBV30; D might be TRBD1 (6 bases). V lost 2 bases and J lost 7, with 18 bases in between. This CDR3 comprises 16 residues. Germline V CDR1 and CDR2: GTSNPN, SVGIG (reference sequence).

The CDR3 region is CASSIGTGQREQFF. In DNA, the CDR3 is TGTGCCAGTAGTATAGGGACGGGTCAGAGGGAGCAGTTCTTC. V is TRBV19 and J is TRBJ2-1; D gene uncertain. The CDR3 has 14 residues. Per the germline V gene, CDR1 is LNHDA and CDR2 is SQIVND (reference sequence). The germline V and J ends were trimmed by 1 base and 10 bases, with 14 bases remaining between them.

The V call is TRBV6-5, the J call TRBJ2-3; D not certain. Trimming stripped 2 bases from V and 2 bases from J, with 17 bases between. Germline CDR1 and CDR2: MNHEY and SVGAGI. The CDR3 is 17 residues long. Here the CDR3 reads CASSYALGSAVTDTQYF. The CDR3 DNA sequence: TGTGCCAGCAGTTACGCTCTCGGTTCGGCGGTCACAGATACGCAGTATTTT.

This clonotype was observed a few times. This chain links TRBV10-3 with TRBJ1-1, with D possibly matching TRBD1 (5 bases). Trimming took off 3 bases at V and 4 bases at J, with 12 bases between the two ends. The CDR3 is 14 amino acids. The germline V gene encodes CDR1 ENHRY and CDR2 SYGVKD. CDR3 coding DNA: TGTGCCATCAGTGACACAGGTTCCTCCACTGAAGCTTTCTTT. Translation gives CAISDTGSSTEAFF.

This clonotype occurred a few times. The chain has TRBV7-9 and TRBJ1-6; 9 bases are a match to TRBD1. Per germline, CDR1 SEHNR and CDR2 FQNEAQ (reference sequence). The CDR3 length is 15 residues. V was pared by 6 bases and J by 8 bases, with 8 bases of the junction left unmatched. The CDR3 spells CASSPTRDRDSPLHF. For the CDR3, the DNA is TGTGCCAGCAGTCCAACCCGGGACAGGGATTCACCCCTCCACTTT.

This clonotype was seen repeatedly, ten times or more. This chain uses TRBV4-3 with TRBJ2-2; D perhaps matches TRBD2 (6 bases). Germline values: CDR1 LGHNA, CDR2 YSLEER. This CDR3 has 18 residues. Between the trimmed V and J ends, which lost 0 bases and 4 bases, there was a span of 18 bases. In DNA form, the CDR3 reads TGCGCCAGCAGCCAAGAGTTGTACGGGAGTCTGAGCACCGGGGAGCTGTTTTTT. It encodes CASSQELYGSLSTGELFF.

With regard to this clonotype: This may be a read error: a much more frequent sequence differs by one nucleotide. The chain is built from TRBV20-1 and TRBJ1-1, with unresolved D. Germline values: CDR1 DFQATT, CDR2 SNEGSKA (reference sequence). The CDR3 is 15 amino acids. CDR3 protein: CSAREKRAMNAEAFF. The DNA for the CDR3 is TGCAGTGCTAGAGAAAAAAGGGCCATGAACGCTGAAGCTTTCTTT.

This clonotype has a handful of counts. V and J are TRBV18 and TRBJ2-1; 10 bases agree with TRBD1. Germline V lookup: CDR1 KGHSH, CDR2 LQKENI. V trimming: 3 bases; J trimming: 6 bases; junction bases outside the gene matches: 11. The CDR3 is made up of 17 amino acids. The CDR3 loop reads CASSPQPMTGGGNEQFF. CDR3 DNA: TGTGCCAGCTCACCCCAACCAATGACAGGGGGCGGCAATGAGCAGTTCTTC.

The chain recombines TRBV28 with TRBJ2-7; TRBD1 agrees at 8 bases. The germline gives CDR1 MDHEN, CDR2 SYDVKM. This CDR3 comprises 13 residues. Trimming at V came to 10 bases and at J to 4 bases, leaving 9 bases not matched to a gene. The CDR3 region is CATRQGNRYEQYF. CDR3 in DNA: TGTGCCACCCGACAGGGGAACAGGTACGAGCAGTACTTC.

This clonotype was picked up many times. The chain links TRBV20-1 to TRBJ2-5, with D uncertain. Germline lookup yields CDR1 DFQATT and CDR2 SNEGSKA (reference sequence). Trimming shortened V by 3 bases and J by 3 bases, and 5 bases separated the two germline ends. This CDR3 is built from 11 residues. The CDR3 loop reads CSARPEETQYF. In DNA form, the CDR3 reads TGCAGTGCTAGGCCGGAAGAGACCCAGTACTTC.

This clonotype was counted a few times. The rearrangement links TRBV7-9 to TRBJ2-2, with 8 positions matching TRBD1. V lost 7 bases, J lost 2 bases, and 6 bases stayed unmatched. Germline CDR1 reads SEHNR; CDR2 reads FQNEAQ (reference sequence). The CDR3 extends over 15 amino acids. This CDR3 is CASNSDRDNTGELFF. In DNA, the CDR3 is TGTGCCAGCAACTCGGACAGGGACAACACCGGGGAGCTGTTTTTT. The whole variable domain, remainder taken from reference TRBV7-9 and TRBJ2-2, is DTGVSQNPRHKITKRGQNVTFRCDPISEHNRLYWYRQTLGQGPEFLTYFQNEAQLEKSRLLSDRFSAERPKGSFSTLEIQRTEQGDSAMYLCASNSDRDNTGELFFGEGSRLTVL.

The table lists this clonotype with a count of one. CDR3 nucleotides: TGTGCCAGCAGGAAAGACCCTACCTACGAGCAGTACTTC. Encoded protein: CASRKDPTYEQYF. V usage is TRBV28 and J usage is TRBJ2-7, with D uncertain. The CDR3 spans 13 residues. Trimming took 6 bases from V and 2 from J, leaving 11 bases between them. Germline assignment: CDR1 MDHEN and CDR2 SYDVKM.

This clonotype was found many times. The rearrangement links TRBV5-1 to TRBJ2-7, with D perhaps matching TRBD2 (5 bases). The V end was cut by 3 bases, the J end by 0 bases, with 10 bases between. Germline V gene data show CDR1 as SGHRS and CDR2 as YFSETQ. This CDR3 spans 14 amino acids. CDR3 in amino acids: CASSSLLGSYEQYF. CDR3 in DNA: TGCGCCAGCAGCTCCCTACTAGGCTCCTACGAGCAGTACTTC.

This clonotype was observed a few times. J is TRBJ1-4 and V is TRBV4-2, with 7 bases aligning to TRBD1. J was trimmed by 8 bases and V by 6 bases; bases with no gene match: 9. From germline, CDR1 is LGHNA and CDR2 YNFKEQ. CDR3 length: 14 amino acids. CDR3 sequence (DNA): TGTGCCAGCAGAGACCGACAGGGAGGCGAAAAACTGTTTTTT. Amino acids: CASRDRQGGEKLFF.